The rows below give T cell receptor beta chains drawn from one sample of a study of technical replicates of blood from a handful of donors. Profiled with immunoSEQ multiplex PCR; TCRdb holds only in-frame clones, not every one. The sample has around 68,000 clones, 95% to 98% seen once; the top ten hold approximately 0.26%. The sequenced material came from T cells isolated from PBMCs. The receptors originated from a human donor in good health. CDR3s include the opening cysteine and the closing phenylalanine or tryptophan. D genes are given only for firm matches. Some rows have no size entry. The others give once, few or many, or a class for an expanded clone.

CDR3nt: TGTGCCAGCAGCGGTTTGGGGGCGGACAATGAGCAGTTCTTC
CDR3aa: CASSGLGADNEQFF
j_gene: TRBJ2-1
d_gene: .
v_gene: TRBV9
abundance: .

CDR3nt: TGTGCCAGCAGCATAAGCGGGAGGGCCACCGATGAGCAGTTCTTC
CDR3aa: CASSISGRATDEQFF
j_gene: TRBJ2-1
d_gene: TRBD2
v_gene: TRBV11-2
abundance: .

CDR3nt: TGTGCCAGCAGCCCAGGGACAGGGATTTATAGTAATACGCAGTATTTT
CDR3aa: CASSPGTGIYSNTQYF
j_gene: TRBJ2-3
d_gene: TRBD1
v_gene: TRBV5-4
abundance: .

CDR3nt: TGTGCCACCAGCAGAGATGCCACAGGGATCCCCAATGAGCAGTTCTTC
CDR3aa: CATSRDATGIPNEQFF
j_gene: TRBJ2-1
d_gene: .
v_gene: TRBV15
abundance: .

CDR3nt: TGTGCCAGCTTACTTTGCACCGGGGAGCTGTTTTTT
CDR3aa: CASLLCTGELFF
j_gene: TRBJ2-2
d_gene: .
v_gene: TRBV5-7
abundance: .

CDR3nt: TGTGCCAGCAGTTTAGGGCCAGCGAACACTGAAGCTTTCTTT
CDR3aa: CASSLGPANTEAFF
j_gene: TRBJ1-1
d_gene: .
v_gene: TRBV28
abundance: .

CDR3nt: TGCGCCAGCAGCCGTTCAGGGTCCACTGAAGCTTTCTTT
CDR3aa: CASSRSGSTEAFF
j_gene: TRBJ1-1
d_gene: .
v_gene: TRBV5-1
abundance: .

CDR3nt: TGTGCCAGCAGGACCAGTGCAGGGGCCCCTATCGCTGAAGCTTTCTTT
CDR3aa: CASRTSAGAPIAEAFF
j_gene: TRBJ1-1
d_gene: .
v_gene: TRBV6-4
abundance: .

CDR3nt: TGTGCCAGCAGCGGGGACAGGGGCGCATTTCAGCCCCAGCATTTT
CDR3aa: CASSGDRGAFQPQHF
j_gene: TRBJ1-5
d_gene: TRBD1
v_gene: TRBV7-9
abundance: .

CDR3nt: TGCGCCAGCAGCGCGCGGGAGGGCCTCGGCGATACGCAGTATTTT
CDR3aa: CASSAREGLGDTQYF
j_gene: TRBJ2-3
d_gene: TRBD2
v_gene: TRBV4-3
abundance: .

CDR3nt: TGTGCCAGCAGCTCACTCGTGTCGCTCGAGAACTATGGCTACACCTTC
CDR3aa: CASSSLVSLENYGYTF
j_gene: TRBJ1-2
d_gene: .
v_gene: TRBV5-6
abundance: .

CDR3nt: TGTGCCAGCAGTCCCCCGGGACTAGCGGACACAGATACGCAGTATTTT
CDR3aa: CASSPPGLADTDTQYF
j_gene: TRBJ2-3
d_gene: TRBD2
v_gene: TRBV28
abundance: .

CDR3nt: TGTGCCAGTAGTCCCTGGGGCAGCTCTGGGGCCAACGTCCTGACTTTC
CDR3aa: CASSPWGSSGANVLTF
j_gene: TRBJ2-6
d_gene: .
v_gene: TRBV19
abundance: once

CDR3nt: TGCAGCGTTTCCAGGGTGAACACTGAAGCTTTCTTT
CDR3aa: CSVSRVNTEAFF
j_gene: TRBJ1-1
d_gene: .
v_gene: TRBV29-1
abundance: .

CDR3nt: TGTGCCAGCTCACCCCCAATTACAGGAACTCAAGGCTACACCTTC
CDR3aa: CASSPPITGTQGYTF
j_gene: TRBJ1-2
d_gene: .
v_gene: TRBV18
abundance: .

CDR3nt: TGTGCCAGCAGTTGGGGGACTAGCGGGAGAGATACGCAGTATTTT
CDR3aa: CASSWGTSGRDTQYF
j_gene: TRBJ2-3
d_gene: TRBD2
v_gene: TRBV6-6
abundance: .

CDR3nt: TGTGCCAGCAGCCGGGGACTAGGGGCCCATGAGCAGTTCTTC
CDR3aa: CASSRGLGAHEQFF
j_gene: TRBJ2-1
d_gene: TRBD2
v_gene: TRBV9
abundance: .